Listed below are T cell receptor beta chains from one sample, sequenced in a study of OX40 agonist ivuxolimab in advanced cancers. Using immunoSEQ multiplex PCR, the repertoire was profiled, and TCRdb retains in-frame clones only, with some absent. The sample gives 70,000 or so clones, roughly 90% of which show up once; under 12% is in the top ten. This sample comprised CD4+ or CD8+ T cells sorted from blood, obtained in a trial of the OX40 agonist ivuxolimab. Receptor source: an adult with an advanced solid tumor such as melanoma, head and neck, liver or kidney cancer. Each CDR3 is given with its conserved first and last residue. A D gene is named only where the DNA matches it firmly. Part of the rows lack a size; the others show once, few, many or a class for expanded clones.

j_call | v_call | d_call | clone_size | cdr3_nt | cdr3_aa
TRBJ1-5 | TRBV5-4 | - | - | TGTGCCAGCAGCTTCGGAGGAGTCTCGGGAGGTCAGCCCCAGCATTTT | CASSFGGVSGGQPQHF
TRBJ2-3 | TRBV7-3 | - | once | TGTGCCAGCAGCTTCGGGGGAAGCACAGATACGCAGTATTTT | CASSFGGSTDTQYF
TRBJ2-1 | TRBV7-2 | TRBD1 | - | TGTGCCAGCAGCCCGAGACAGGGGACCCCCTACAATGAGCAGTTCTTC | CASSPRQGTPYNEQFF
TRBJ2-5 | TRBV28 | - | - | TGTGCCAGCAGTTTGTTGTCCGCAGAGACCCAGTACTTC | CASSLLSAETQYF
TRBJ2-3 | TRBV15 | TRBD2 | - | TGTGCCACCAGCAGAGGACTAGCGACAGATACGCAGTATTTT | CATSRGLATDTQYF
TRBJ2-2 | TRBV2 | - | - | TGTGCCAGCCGCCCCCTCCCGGGGGACATGGGCGGGGAGCTGTTTTTT | CASRPLPGDMGGELFF
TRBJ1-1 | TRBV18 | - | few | TGTGCCAGCTCACGACCGACAGGCGGGAACACTGAAGCTTTCTTT | CASSRPTGGNTEAFF
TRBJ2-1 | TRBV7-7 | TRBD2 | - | TGTGCTAGCAGCCTAGCGGGAGACCCTTACAATGAGCAGTTCTTC | CASSLAGDPYNEQFF
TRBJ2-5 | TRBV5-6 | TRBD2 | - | TGTGCCAGCAGCTCAAGACTAGCGGGGAAAGAGACCCAGTACTTC | CASSSRLAGKETQYF
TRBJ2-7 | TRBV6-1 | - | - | TGTGCCAGCAGTGAAAATCTCACCCCCCAGTACTTC | CASSENLTPQYF
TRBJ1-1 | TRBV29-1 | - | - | TGCAGCGTTGGGCGGGAGATTTTCGCTGAAGCTTTCTTT | CSVGREIFAEAFF
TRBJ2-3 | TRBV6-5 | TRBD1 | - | TGTGCCAGCACGACCACAGGGGGTGATACGCAGTATTTT | CASTTTGGDTQYF
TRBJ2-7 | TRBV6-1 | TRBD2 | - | TGTGCCAGCAGCGCTAGCGGTCTCTACGAGCAGTACTTC | CASSASGLYEQYF
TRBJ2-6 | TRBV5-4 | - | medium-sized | TGTGCCAGCAGCTTGCAAGCTTCCGTCTATGGGGCCAACGTCCTGACTTTC | CASSLQASVYGANVLTF
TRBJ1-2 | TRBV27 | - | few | TGTGCCAGCAGTTTCGGACGCCTCGATGGCTACACCTTC | CASSFGRLDGYTF
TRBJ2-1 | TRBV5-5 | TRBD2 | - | TGTGCCAGCAGCTTACGTACTAGCGGGAGTGGACATGAGCAGTTCTTC | CASSLRTSGSGHEQFF
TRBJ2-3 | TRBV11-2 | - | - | TGTGCCAGCACGCGGAGGCGGAGAGGCACAGATACGCAGTATTTT | CASTRRRRGTDTQYF
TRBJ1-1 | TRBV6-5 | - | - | TGTGCCAGCAGAACCCCGAGGGGGAACACTGAAGCTTTCTTT | CASRTPRGNTEAFF
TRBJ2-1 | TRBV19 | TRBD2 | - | TGTGCCAGTAGTCCGACTAGCGGAACTTGGAATGAGCAGTTCTTC | CASSPTSGTWNEQFF
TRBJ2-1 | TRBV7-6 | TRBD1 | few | TGTGCCAGCAGCCCACTAACCGGACAGGGAAGGGGTTCCTACAATGAGCAGTTCTTC | CASSPLTGQGRGSYNEQFF
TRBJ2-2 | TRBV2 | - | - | TGTGCCAGCAGAGGACGGAGAGGTGACACCGGGGAGCTGTTTTTT | CASRGRRGDTGELFF
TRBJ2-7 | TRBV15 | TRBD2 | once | TGTGCCACCAGCAGAGATCCCGGGAGGTGGTACGAGCAGTACTTC | CATSRDPGRWYEQYF
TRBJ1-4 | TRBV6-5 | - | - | TGTGCCAGCAGAATTCGGCAGGGGAATGAAAAACTGTTTTTT | CASRIRQGNEKLFF
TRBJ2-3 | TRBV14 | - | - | TGTGCCAGCAGCCAAGATACCGGGAAGGGCACAGATACGCAGTATTTT | CASSQDTGKGTDTQYF
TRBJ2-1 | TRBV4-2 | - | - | TGTGCCAGCAGCCAACCCGAGTCTAATGAGCAGTTCTTC | CASSQPESNEQFF
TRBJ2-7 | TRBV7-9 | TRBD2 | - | TGTGCCAGCAGCTCATGGACTAGCGGGAGGGAGCAGTACTTC | CASSSWTSGREQYF
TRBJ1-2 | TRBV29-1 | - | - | TGCAGCGTTGAAGTGTTAGGGGCTCCGGGGGATGGCTACACCTTC | CSVEVLGAPGDGYTF
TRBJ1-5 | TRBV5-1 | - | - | TGCGCCAGCAGCGGGGAGGTGGGCAATCAGCCCCAGCATTTT | CASSGEVGNQPQHF
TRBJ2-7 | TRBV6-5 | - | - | TGTGCCAGCAGTTCCATCCGGCAGGGTAACTCCTACGAGCAGTACTTC | CASSSIRQGNSYEQYF
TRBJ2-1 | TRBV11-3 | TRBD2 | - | TGTGCCAGCAGCACTAGGAGGTCTAGCGGGAGTGGTGATGAGCAGTTCTTC | CASSTRRSSGSGDEQFF
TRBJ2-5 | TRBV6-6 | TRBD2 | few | TGTGCCAGCAGTTACTCTGGGGTCGCGGGAGCCCAGTACTTC | CASSYSGVAGAQYF
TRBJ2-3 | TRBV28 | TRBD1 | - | TGTGCCAGCAGTAGGGACAGAGGCACAGATACGCAGTATTTT | CASSRDRGTDTQYF
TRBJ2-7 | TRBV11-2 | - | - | TGTGCCAGCAGCTTAGAACCCTCCTCCTACGAGCAGTACTTC | CASSLEPSSYEQYF
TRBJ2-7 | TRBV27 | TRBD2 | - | TGTGCCAGCAGATTCGGACTAGCGGGAGTGAACGAGCAGTACTTC | CASRFGLAGVNEQYF
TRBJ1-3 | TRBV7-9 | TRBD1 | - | TGTGCCAGCAGCTTGGGACAGGGAGCTGGAAACACCATATATTTT | CASSLGQGAGNTIYF
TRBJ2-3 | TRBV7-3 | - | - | TGTGCCAGCAGCTTAGGGTCGACGGAACCCAGGCTAGATACGCAGTATTTT | CASSLGSTEPRLDTQYF
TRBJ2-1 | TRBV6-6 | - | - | TGTGCCAGCACCTCTAGCGCGCGCGAGCAGTTCTTC | CASTSSAREQFF
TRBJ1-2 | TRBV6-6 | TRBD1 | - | TGTGCCAGCAGTTACTCGAGGGACAGGGGGTACTATGGCTACACCTTC | CASSYSRDRGYYGYTF
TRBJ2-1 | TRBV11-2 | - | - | TGTGCCAGCAGCTTATCTCTGAACAATGAGCAGTTCTTC | CASSLSLNNEQFF
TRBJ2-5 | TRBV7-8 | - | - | TGTGCCAGCAGCTTAGCCCCTCAGACCCAGTACTTC | CASSLAPQTQYF
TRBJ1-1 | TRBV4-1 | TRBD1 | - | TGCGCCAGCAGCCGAATACTGACAGGGGGTGCCGCTGAAGCTTTCTTT | CASSRILTGGAAEAFF
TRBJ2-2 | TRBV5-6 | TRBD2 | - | TGTGCCAGCAGCTTGGGACTAGCGGGAGAGGTCACCGGGGAGCTGTTTTTT | CASSLGLAGEVTGELFF
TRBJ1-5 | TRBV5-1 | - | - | TGCGCCAGCAGCTTGAGCGGGGGAACTCAGCCCCAGCATTTT | CASSLSGGTQPQHF
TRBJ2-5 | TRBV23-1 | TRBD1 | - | TGCGCCAGCAGTCAGCCCGACAGGGACCGCCAAGAGACCCAGTACTTC | CASSQPDRDRQETQYF
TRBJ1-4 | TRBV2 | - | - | TGTGCCAGCAGAGAAGGGCCACGATCTAATGAAAAACTGTTTTTT | CASREGPRSNEKLFF
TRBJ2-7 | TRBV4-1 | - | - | TGCGCCAGCAGCCAGGGGGCGGGTCTCGAGCAGTACTTC | CASSQGAGLEQYF
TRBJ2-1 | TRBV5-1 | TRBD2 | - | TGCGCCAGCAGCGGACTAGCGGGACTCTACAATGAGCAGTTCTTC | CASSGLAGLYNEQFF
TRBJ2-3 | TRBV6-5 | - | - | TGTGCCAGCAGTTACTCGAGGACCTTAGCTGGAGATACGCAGTATTTT | CASSYSRTLAGDTQYF
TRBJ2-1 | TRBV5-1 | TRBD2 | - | TGCGCCAGCAGCTCCGGGACTAGCGGGAGGGCGGAAAATGAGCAGTTCTTC | CASSSGTSGRAENEQFF